This is a list of T cell receptor beta chains from one sample in a study of neurological immune-mediated disorders. Each CDR3 protein gets one entry after TCRdb re-called the 5' RACE reads with MiXCR. The sample lists 100,000 to 150,000 distinct CDR3 sequences; about 3.2% were seen once. Sequenced material: PBMCs. The receptors come from a woman under 40 with multiple sclerosis. Both conserved end residues are part of each CDR3. Each record gives: CDR3 DNA, CDR3 protein, clone size, V gene, D gene, J gene. D genes are given only for firm matches. Clone size, where shown, is once, few, many, or a class for clones that have expanded.

TGTGCCAGCAGCTTAGTGGACAGGGTTGTTGGCTACACCTTC,CASSLVDRVVGYTF,many,TRBV7-9,TRBD1,TRBJ1-2
TGTGCCAGCAGTTACTCCGGGACAGACTACAATGAGCAGTTCTTC,CASSYSGTDYNEQFF,many,TRBV6-5,TRBD1,TRBJ2-1
TGTGCCAGCAGCTTCTTCAGGAACACCGGGGAGCTGTTTTTT,CASSFFRNTGELFF,NA,TRBV5-6,NA,TRBJ2-2
TGTGCCAGCTCACCCAGAGGGTATGAGCAGTTCTTC,CASSPRGYEQFF,many,TRBV18,NA,TRBJ2-1
TGCAGTGCTAGGCGACAGGAAAGGTCTGAGCAGTTCTTC,CSARRQERSEQFF,many,TRBV20-1,NA,TRBJ2-1
TGTGCCAGCAGTCCCGGGACAGGGTTTTATTCACCCCTCCACTTT,CASSPGTGFYSPLHF,many,TRBV2,TRBD1,TRBJ1-6
TGCGCCAGCAGCCGGATACTAGCGGAGAAAAACATTCAGTACTTC,CASSRILAEKNIQYF,many,TRBV4-3,TRBD2,TRBJ2-4
TGCGCCAGCAGCTTGGACCGCCCCGGGAACACTGAAGCTTTCTTT,CASSLDRPGNTEAFF,few,TRBV5-1,NA,TRBJ1-1
TGTGCCAGCAGCTTAACGGGACAGGAATACGAGCAGTACTTC,CASSLTGQEYEQYF,many,TRBV7-9,TRBD1,TRBJ2-7
TGTGCCAGCAGGGCAAGACTAGCGGGGGGCCCGAGTCCCTACGAGCAGTACTTC,CASRARLAGGPSPYEQYF,many,TRBV27,TRBD2,TRBJ2-7
TGCGCCAGCAGCGTGGACGTACGGGGGACTGAAGCTTTCTTT,CASSVDVRGTEAFF,many,TRBV5-1,NA,TRBJ1-1
TGCAGTGCCCCACCCGTCCGGGAGGAGGACGCACCGCATGAGCAGTTCTTC,CSAPPVREEDAPHEQFF,few,TRBV20-1,TRBD2,TRBJ2-1
TGTGCCAGCAGTTTCAACAGGGGCTCGACTGAAGCTTTCTTT,CASSFNRGSTEAFF,many,TRBV12-3/TRBV12-4,TRBD1,TRBJ1-1
TGCAGCATCCAGGGGGCGGGTAGCGGACACTACAATGAGCAGTTCTTC,CSIQGAGSGHYNEQFF,many,TRBV29-1,TRBD1,TRBJ2-1
TGTGCCGGGGGGGCTCCTAATCAGCCCCAGCATTTT,CAGGAPNQPQHF,NA,TRBV28,NA,TRBJ1-5
TGCAGTGCCCCTAACCGATACTCCCAACGGGAGACCCAGTACTTC,CSAPNRYSQRETQYF,many,TRBV20-1,NA,TRBJ2-5
TGTGCCAGCAGTGGCCGTGGTCCGACTAGCGGGGTTGTGGAGACCCAGTACTTC,CASSGRGPTSGVVETQYF,many,TRBV2,TRBD2,TRBJ2-5
TGTGCCAGCTCACCCGCAGTGAACACTGAAGCTTTCTTT,CASSPAVNTEAFF,many,TRBV18,NA,TRBJ1-1
TGTGCCAGCAGTCTCAGGGGAAGGACTGAAGCTTTCTTT,CASSLRGRTEAFF,many,TRBV28,NA,TRBJ1-1
TGTGCCAGCAGTTACTCGAGACAGGCTCGAGGAGCTTTCTTT,CASSYSRQARGAFF,many,TRBV6-5,NA,TRBJ1-1
TGTGCCATCGGGGGACTCCTGAGCACCGGGGAGCTGTTTTTT,CAIGGLLSTGELFF,many,TRBV7-7,NA,TRBJ2-2
TGCAGCGTTGAGACAGGGGATGTAGATACGCAGTATTTT,CSVETGDVDTQYF,many,TRBV29-1,TRBD1,TRBJ2-3
TGCGCCAGCAGCTTGAGTTATACCACAGATACGCAGTATTTT,CASSLSYTTDTQYF,many,TRBV5-1,NA,TRBJ2-3
TGCGCCAGCAGCTTGGTTGACAACTCCTACGAGCAGTACTTC,CASSLVDNSYEQYF,many,TRBV5-1,NA,TRBJ2-7
TGCGCCAGCAGTGGAAACCGGGACAGGGGCTCTGGGGCCAACGTCCTGACTTTC,CASSGNRDRGSGANVLTF,many,TRBV10-2,TRBD1,TRBJ2-6
TGTGCCAGCAGCTTATTGGGAGGGGTCCAGCAGCCCCAGCATTTT,CASSLLGGVQQPQHF,many,TRBV7-8,NA,TRBJ1-5
TGTGCCAGCAGCTCACCCGCGCGGGGACGGCTGTTTTTT,CASSSPARGRLFF,many,TRBV11-2,NA,TRBJ1-4
TGCAGCGTTCGGTGGTCCTACGAGCAGTACTTC,CSVRWSYEQYF,many,TRBV29-1,NA,TRBJ2-7
TGTGCCAGCAGCGATCCGGGACAGGGGAATGAAAAACTGTTTTTT,CASSDPGQGNEKLFF,many,TRBV3-1,TRBD1,TRBJ1-4
TGTGCCAGCAGTTACGGAGGCCCTTCGGGCTACACCTTC,CASSYGGPSGYTF,many,TRBV6-6,NA,TRBJ1-2
TGCAGCGTTGCGAACAGGGGGATGAACACCATATATTTT,CSVANRGMNTIYF,many,TRBV29-1,TRBD1,TRBJ1-3
TGTGCCAGCAGAGAAGGACAGGCCGGGACTGAAGCTTTCTTT,CASREGQAGTEAFF,many,TRBV7-9,TRBD1,TRBJ1-1
TGTGCCAGCAGCTTGACAGGGTTGGGGGAGACCCAGTACTTC,CASSLTGLGETQYF,many,TRBV7-7,TRBD1,TRBJ2-5
TGTGCCAGCAGGACAGGGATCAACACTGAAGCTTTCTTT,CASRTGINTEAFF,many,TRBV12-3/TRBV12-4,TRBD1,TRBJ1-1
TGTGCCAGCAGTTTTCGGGGTAGCGGGACGAACTCCTACAATGAGCAGTTCTTC,CASSFRGSGTNSYNEQFF,many,TRBV12-3/TRBV12-4,TRBD2,TRBJ2-1
TGTGCCAGCTCACTATTCGGGTCCTATAATTCACCCCTCCACTTT,CASSLFGSYNSPLHF,many,TRBV18,NA,TRBJ1-6
TGCAGTGCTGGTCCGGGAGACCGATTGAACACTGAAGCTTTCTTT,CSAGPGDRLNTEAFF,many,TRBV20-1,NA,TRBJ1-1
TGCGCCAGCAGCCAAGAATTCGGGGGGTTAGGACTTCCCTACAATGAGCAGTTCTTC,CASSQEFGGLGLPYNEQFF,many,TRBV4-1,TRBD2,TRBJ2-1
TGCAGTGCTCGGGACTCCAAAGAGACCCAGTACTTC,CSARDSKETQYF,many,TRBV20-1,NA,TRBJ2-5
TGCAGTGCTAGGGGGAGCACTGAAGCTTTCTTT,CSARGSTEAFF,many,TRBV20-1,NA,TRBJ1-1
TGTGCCAGCAGCTTGGGTGGCAATGAGCAGTTCTTC,CASSLGGNEQFF,many,TRBV5-1,NA,TRBJ2-1
TGCAGTGCCAATATCAGGGCTTTAGCCTGGGATGAGCAGTTCTTC,CSANIRALAWDEQFF,many,TRBV20-1,NA,TRBJ2-1
TGCAGTGCCGAGGGAGGTGTAAACATTCAGTACTTC,CSAEGGVNIQYF,many,TRBV20-1,NA,TRBJ2-4
TGCGCCAGCAGCTTGGAGGGTTCGGGGCGCGATGAGCAGTACTTC,CASSLEGSGRDEQYF,many,TRBV5-1,NA,TRBJ2-7
TGTGCCAGCAGTGATTCCGGGGTCGTGAACACTGAAGCTTTCTTT,CASSDSGVVNTEAFF,many,TRBV2,NA,TRBJ1-1
TGCAGCGCAGACGGACAAGAGACCCAGTACTTC,CSADGQETQYF,many,TRBV29-1,NA,TRBJ2-5
TGTGCCAGCAGGGGTGGGACGGTCTTAGCGGGGGCCTACAATGAGCAGTTCTTC,CASRGGTVLAGAYNEQFF,few,TRBV12-3/TRBV12-4,TRBD2,TRBJ2-1
TGTGCCAGCACCTTTGGTGGGGGGGTGGTAGGTGGCTACACCTTC,CASTFGGGVVGGYTF,many,TRBV12-3/TRBV12-4,NA,TRBJ1-2
TGCAGTGCTAGGAGCGACAAGTCTCTGATGGGCTACACCTTC,CSARSDKSLMGYTF,many,TRBV20-1,NA,TRBJ1-2
TGTGCCAGCAGCCACGAGGGTGTCAGGGGGGAGACCCAGTACTTC,CASSHEGVRGETQYF,many,TRBV3-1,TRBD1,TRBJ2-5
TGCAGTGCCGCTGACAGGAGGGATGGCTACACCTTC,CSAADRRDGYTF,many,TRBV20-1,NA,TRBJ1-2
TGTGCCAGCAGGCTAGGACCCTTTGAAGCTTTCTTT,CASRLGPFEAFF,many,TRBV12-3/TRBV12-4,NA,TRBJ1-1
TGCGCCAGGAGTCCGGGACAGGGAGGGGAGGACACTGAAGCTTTCTTT,CARSPGQGGEDTEAFF,many,TRBV5-1,TRBD1,TRBJ1-1
TGCGCCAGCAGCTTGAAACTGGGTAACACTGAAGCTTTCTTT,CASSLKLGNTEAFF,medium-sized,TRBV5-1,NA,TRBJ1-1
TGTGCCAGCAGCTCCTCCCGACTAGCTGGCACCGGGGAGCTGTTTTTT,CASSSSRLAGTGELFF,many,TRBV7-2,TRBD2,TRBJ2-2